This T cell receptor (beta chain) was obtained from a study of blood T cell repertoires in COVID-19. The germline V and J ends were trimmed by 5 bases and 5 bases, with 21 bases remaining between them. CDR3 size: 16 residues. Germline lookup yields CDR1 LNHDA and CDR2 SQIVND (reference sequence). Method: immunoSEQ multiplex PCR; TCRdb's copy keeps in-frame clones and lacks some. The table shows 270,000 or so clones, with 80% to 85% occurring only once. This clone was detected once. This TCR was sampled from a woman aged 60-70 years with active or convalescent COVID-19. This chain joins TRBV19 and TRBJ1-2, with D perhaps matching TRBD1 (5 bases). Sequencing was carried out using peripheral blood. This CDR3 reads CASSYHRDSAGYGYTF. CDR3 DNA sequence: TGTGCCAGTAGTTACCACCGGGACTCGGCCGGGTATGGCTACACCTTC.